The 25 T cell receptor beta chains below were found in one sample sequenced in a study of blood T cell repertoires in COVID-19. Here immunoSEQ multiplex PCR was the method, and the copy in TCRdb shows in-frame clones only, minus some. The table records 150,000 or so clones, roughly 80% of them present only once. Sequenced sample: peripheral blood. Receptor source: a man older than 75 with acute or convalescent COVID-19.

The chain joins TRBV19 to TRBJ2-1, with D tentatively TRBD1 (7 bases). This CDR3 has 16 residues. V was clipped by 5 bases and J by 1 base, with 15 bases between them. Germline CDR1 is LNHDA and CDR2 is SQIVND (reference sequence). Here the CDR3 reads CASSRQGGQSYNEQFF. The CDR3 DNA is TGTGCCAGTAGTCGACAGGGAGGTCAGTCCTACAATGAGCAGTTCTTC.

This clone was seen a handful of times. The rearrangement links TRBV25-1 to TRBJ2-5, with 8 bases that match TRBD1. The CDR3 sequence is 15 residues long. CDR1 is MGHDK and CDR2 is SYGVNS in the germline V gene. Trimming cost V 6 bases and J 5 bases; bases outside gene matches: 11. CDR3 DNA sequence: TGTGCCAGCAGCGGAGCTGGACAGGGAGAGGAGACCCAGTACTTC. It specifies CASSGAGQGEETQYF. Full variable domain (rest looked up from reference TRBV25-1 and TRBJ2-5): EADIYQTPRYLVIGTGKKITLECSQTMGHDKMYWYQQDPGMELHLIHYSYGVNSTEKGDLSSESTVSRIRTEHFPLTLESARPSHTSQYLCASSGAGQGEETQYFGPGTRLLVL.

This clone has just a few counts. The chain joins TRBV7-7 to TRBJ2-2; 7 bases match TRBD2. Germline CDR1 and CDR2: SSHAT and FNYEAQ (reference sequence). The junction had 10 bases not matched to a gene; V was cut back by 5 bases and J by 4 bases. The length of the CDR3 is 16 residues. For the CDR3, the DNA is TGTGCCAGCAGCCCCGGGGAGGGGCGCGGCACCGGGGAGCTGTTTTTT. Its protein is CASSPGEGRGTGELFF.

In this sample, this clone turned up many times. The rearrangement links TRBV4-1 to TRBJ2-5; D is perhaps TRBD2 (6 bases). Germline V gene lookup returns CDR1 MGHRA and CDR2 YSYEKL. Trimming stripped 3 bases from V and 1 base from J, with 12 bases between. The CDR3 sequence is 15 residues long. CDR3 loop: CASSQGSGFQETQYF. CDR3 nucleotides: TGCGCCAGCAGCCAGGGTAGCGGATTCCAAGAGACCCAGTACTTC.

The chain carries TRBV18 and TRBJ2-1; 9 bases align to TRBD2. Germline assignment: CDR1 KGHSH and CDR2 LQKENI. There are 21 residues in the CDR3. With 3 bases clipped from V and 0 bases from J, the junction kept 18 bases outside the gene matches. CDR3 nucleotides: TGTGCCAGCTCACCCTTTCTCCGAGTAGCGGGGGACCTCAGCTCCTACAATGAGCAGTTCTTC. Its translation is CASSPFLRVAGDLSSYNEQFF.

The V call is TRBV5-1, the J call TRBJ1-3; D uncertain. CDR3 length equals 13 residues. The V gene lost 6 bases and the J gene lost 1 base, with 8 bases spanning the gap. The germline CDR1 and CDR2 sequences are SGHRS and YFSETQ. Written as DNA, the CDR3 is TGCGCCAGCACCGCCCAGTCTGGAAACACCATATATTTT. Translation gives CASTAQSGNTIYF.

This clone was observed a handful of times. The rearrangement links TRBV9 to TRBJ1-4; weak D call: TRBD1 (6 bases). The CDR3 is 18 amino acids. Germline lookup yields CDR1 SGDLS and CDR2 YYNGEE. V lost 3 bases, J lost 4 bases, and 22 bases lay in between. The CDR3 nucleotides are TGTGCCAGCAGCGCCCGGGGGGGGGCGGGTGCGGATAATGAAAAACTGTTTTTT. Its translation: CASSARGGAGADNEKLFF.

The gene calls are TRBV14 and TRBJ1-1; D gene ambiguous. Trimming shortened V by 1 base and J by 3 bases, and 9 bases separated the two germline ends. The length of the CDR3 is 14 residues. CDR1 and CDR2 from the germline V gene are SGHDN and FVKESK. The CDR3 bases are TGTGCCAGCAGCCAAGCGGACTCTTACACTGAAGCTTTCTTT. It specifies CASSQADSYTEAFF.

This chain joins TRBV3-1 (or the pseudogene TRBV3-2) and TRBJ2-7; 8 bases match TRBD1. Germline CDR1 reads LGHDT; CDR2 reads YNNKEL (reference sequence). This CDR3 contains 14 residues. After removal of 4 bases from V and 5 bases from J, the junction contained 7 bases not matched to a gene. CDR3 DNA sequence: TGTGCCAGCAGCCCGGACAGGGTGAGGAACGAGCAGTACTTC. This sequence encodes CASSPDRVRNEQYF.

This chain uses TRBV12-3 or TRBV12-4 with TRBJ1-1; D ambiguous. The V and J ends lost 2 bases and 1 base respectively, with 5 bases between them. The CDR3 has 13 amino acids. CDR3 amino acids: CASSLRGNTEAFF. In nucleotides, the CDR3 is TGTGCCAGCAGTTTACGCGGGAACACTGAAGCTTTCTTT.

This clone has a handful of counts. The CDR3 DNA is TGTGCCAGCAGCCCTAACCGACAGGGGGGTTCACCCCTCCACTTT. Translation gives CASSPNRQGGSPLHF. The gene calls are TRBV11-2 and TRBJ1-6, with 9 bases that match TRBD1. CDR1 SGHAT and CDR2 FQNNGV come from the germline V gene. The trim removed 5 bases at V and 9 bases at J, leaving 8 bases unmatched. The CDR3 covers 15 residues.

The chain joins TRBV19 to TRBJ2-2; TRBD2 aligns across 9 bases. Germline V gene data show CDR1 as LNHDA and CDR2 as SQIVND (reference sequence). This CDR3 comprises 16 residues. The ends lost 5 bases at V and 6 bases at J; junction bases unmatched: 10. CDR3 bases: TGTGCCAGTAGTCCTAACAGGGCTAGCGGGGCCGGGGAGCTGTTTTTT. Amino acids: CASSPNRASGAGELFF.

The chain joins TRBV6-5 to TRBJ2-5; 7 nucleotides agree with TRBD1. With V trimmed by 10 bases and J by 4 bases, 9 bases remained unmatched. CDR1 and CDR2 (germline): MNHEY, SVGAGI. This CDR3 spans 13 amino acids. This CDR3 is CATKGPGGETQYF. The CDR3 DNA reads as TGTGCCACCAAAGGGCCAGGGGGAGAGACCCAGTACTTC.

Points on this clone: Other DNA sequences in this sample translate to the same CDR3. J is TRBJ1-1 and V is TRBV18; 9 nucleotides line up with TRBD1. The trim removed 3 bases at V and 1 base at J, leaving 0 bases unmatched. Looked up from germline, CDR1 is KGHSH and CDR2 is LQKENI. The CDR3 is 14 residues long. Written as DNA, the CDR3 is TGTGCCAGCTCACCGGGACAGGGGAACACTGAAGCTTTCTTT. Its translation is CASSPGQGNTEAFF.

CDR3 region: CASAYEPTGKETQYF. The CDR3 nucleotides read TGTGCCAGCGCCTACGAACCGACAGGGAAAGAGACCCAGTACTTC. V is TRBV11-1 and J is TRBJ2-5; the match to TRBD1 covers 7 bases. J gave up 3 bases and V 8 bases, and 12 bases lay outside the gene matches. Looked up from germline, CDR1 is SGHAT and CDR2 is FQDESV (reference sequence). This CDR3 is 15 amino acids long.

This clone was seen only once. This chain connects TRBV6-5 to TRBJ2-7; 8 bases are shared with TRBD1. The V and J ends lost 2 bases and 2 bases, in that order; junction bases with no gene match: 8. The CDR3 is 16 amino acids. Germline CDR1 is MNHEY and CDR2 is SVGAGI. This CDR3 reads CASSYAGGPATYEQYF. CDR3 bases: TGTGCCAGCAGTTACGCAGGGGGCCCAGCTACCTACGAGCAGTACTTC.

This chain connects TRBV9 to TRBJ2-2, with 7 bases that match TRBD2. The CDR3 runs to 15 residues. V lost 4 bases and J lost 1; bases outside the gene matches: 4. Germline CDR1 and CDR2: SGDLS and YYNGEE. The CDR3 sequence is CASSPRGENTGELFF. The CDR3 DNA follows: TGTGCCAGCAGCCCTCGGGGGGAGAACACCGGGGAGCTGTTTTTT.

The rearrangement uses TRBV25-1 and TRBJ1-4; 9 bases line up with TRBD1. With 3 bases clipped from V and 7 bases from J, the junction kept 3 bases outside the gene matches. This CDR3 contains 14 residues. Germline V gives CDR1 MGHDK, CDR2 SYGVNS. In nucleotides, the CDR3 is TGTGCCAGCAGTGATGGGACAGGGTTTGAAAAACTGTTTTTT. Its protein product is CASSDGTGFEKLFF.

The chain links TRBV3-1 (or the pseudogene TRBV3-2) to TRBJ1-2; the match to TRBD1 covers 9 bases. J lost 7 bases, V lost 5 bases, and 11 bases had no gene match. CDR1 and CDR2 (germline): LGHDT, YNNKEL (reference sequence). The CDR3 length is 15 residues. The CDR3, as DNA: TGTGCCAGCAGCGTTACCGGGACAGGGCAGGCTGGCTACACCTTC. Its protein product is CASSVTGTGQAGYTF.

The CDR3 here is CASSRENEQFF. The CDR3 bases are TGTGCCAGCAGTCGAGAAAATGAGCAGTTCTTC. This chain joins TRBV5-6 and TRBJ2-1; the D is unclear. The CDR3 has 11 residues. The ends were cut back, 5 bases at V and 7 bases at J, with 7 bases in the middle. Germline CDR1 SGHDT, CDR2 YYEEEE. Together with reference TRBV5-6 and TRBJ2-1, the CDR3 gives the full variable domain: DAGVTQSPTHLIKTRGQQVTLRCSPKSGHDTVSWYQQALGQGPQFIFQYYEEEERQRGNFPDRFSGHQFPNYSSELNVNALLLGDSALYLCASSRENEQFFGPGTRLTVL.

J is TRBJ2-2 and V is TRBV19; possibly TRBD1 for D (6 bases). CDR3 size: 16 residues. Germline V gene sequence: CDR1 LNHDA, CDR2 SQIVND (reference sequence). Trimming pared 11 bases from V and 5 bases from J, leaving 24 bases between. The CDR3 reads CAVKTWGKGGTGELFF. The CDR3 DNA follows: TGTGCCGTTAAAACCTGGGGGAAAGGGGGAACCGGGGAGCTGTTTTTT.

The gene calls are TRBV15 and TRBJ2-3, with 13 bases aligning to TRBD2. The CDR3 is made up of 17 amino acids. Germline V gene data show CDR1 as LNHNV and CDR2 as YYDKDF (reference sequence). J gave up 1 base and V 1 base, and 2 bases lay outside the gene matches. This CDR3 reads CATSRGGTSGGTDTQYF. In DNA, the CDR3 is TGTGCCACCAGCAGAGGGGGGACTAGCGGGGGCACAGATACGCAGTATTTT.

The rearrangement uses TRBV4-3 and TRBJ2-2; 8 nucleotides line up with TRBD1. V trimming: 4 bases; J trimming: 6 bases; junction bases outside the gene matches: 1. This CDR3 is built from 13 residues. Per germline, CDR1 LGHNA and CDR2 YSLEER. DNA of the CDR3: TGCGCCAGCAGCCCACAGGGGGCCGGGGAGCTGTTTTTT. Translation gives CASSPQGAGELFF.

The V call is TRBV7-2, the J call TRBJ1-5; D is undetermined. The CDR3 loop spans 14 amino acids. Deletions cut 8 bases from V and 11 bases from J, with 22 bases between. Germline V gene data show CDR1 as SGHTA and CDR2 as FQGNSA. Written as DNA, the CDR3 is TGTGCCAGCGGCTCTAGCGCAGGTCTGGTGGCCCAGCATTTT. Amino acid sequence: CASGSSAGLVAQHF.

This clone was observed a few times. CDR3 in DNA: TGTGCCAGTAGTATAATAGCGGAGAGGGACAATTCACCCCTCCACTTT. Its translation is CASSIIAERDNSPLHF. The chain recombines TRBV19 with TRBJ1-6, with D tentatively TRBD1 (5 bases). Trimming took 2 bases from V and 7 from J, leaving 15 bases between them. This CDR3 spans 16 amino acids. Germline V CDR1 and CDR2: LNHDA, SQIVND (reference sequence). The full variable domain, in which reference TRBV19 and TRBJ1-6 provide the parts outside the CDR3, is DGGITQSPKYLFRKEGQNVTLSCEQNLNHDAMYWYRQDPGQGLRLIYYSQIVNDFQKGDIAEGYSVSREKKESFPLTVTSAQKNPTAFYLCASSIIAERDNSPLHFGNGTRLTVT.